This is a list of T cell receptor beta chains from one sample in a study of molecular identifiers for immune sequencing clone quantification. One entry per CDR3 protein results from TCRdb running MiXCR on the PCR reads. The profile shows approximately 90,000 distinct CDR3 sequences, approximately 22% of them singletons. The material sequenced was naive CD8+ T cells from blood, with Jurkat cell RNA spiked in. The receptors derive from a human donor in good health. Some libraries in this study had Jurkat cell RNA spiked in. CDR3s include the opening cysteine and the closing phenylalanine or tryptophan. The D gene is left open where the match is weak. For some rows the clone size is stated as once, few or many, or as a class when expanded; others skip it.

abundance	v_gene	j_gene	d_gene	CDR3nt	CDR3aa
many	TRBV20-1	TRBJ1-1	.	TGCAGTGCTAGAGATAGGACGGCGAACACTGAAGCTTTCTTT	CSARDRTANTEAFF
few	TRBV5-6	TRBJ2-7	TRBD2	TGTGCCAGCAGCTTGGGACTAGCGGGTCACTCCTACGAGCAGTACTTC	CASSLGLAGHSYEQYF
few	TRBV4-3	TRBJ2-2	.	TGCGCCAGCAGCCAAGATACCCAGGACGGGGAGCTGTTTTTT	CASSQDTQDGELFF
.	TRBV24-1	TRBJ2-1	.	TGTGCCACCGCCGGGTCGAGTGGGGGCAATGAGCAGTTCTTC	CATAGSSGGNEQFF
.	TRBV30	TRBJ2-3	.	TGTGCCTGGAGCGAACTAGGGGACACAGATACGCAGTATTTT	CAWSELGDTDTQYF
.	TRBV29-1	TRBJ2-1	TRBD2	TGCAGCGTTGAATTCCAGCGGGGTCGAACCTACAATGAGCAGTTCTTC	CSVEFQRGRTYNEQFF
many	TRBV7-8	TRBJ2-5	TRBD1	TGTGCCAGCAGCTTAGCCAAACCCGGGACAGCGACTCAAGAGACCCAGTACTTC	CASSLAKPGTATQETQYF
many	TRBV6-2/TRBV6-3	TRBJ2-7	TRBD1	TGTGCCAGCAGTTACGTGGACAGGGGATTCGAGCAGTACTTC	CASSYVDRGFEQYF
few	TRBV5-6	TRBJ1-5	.	TGTGCCAGCAGCTTGGGGAGTGAAAATCAGCCCCAGCATTTT	CASSLGSENQPQHF
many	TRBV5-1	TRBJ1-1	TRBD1	TGCGCCAGCAGCATAACAGGGGGAACTGAAGCTTTCTTT	CASSITGGTEAFF
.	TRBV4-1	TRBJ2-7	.	TGCGCCAGCAGCCAAGAGTACCAGGGCTTCTACGAGCAGTACTTC	CASSQEYQGFYEQYF
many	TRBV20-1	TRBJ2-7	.	TGCAGTGCCAACCCCCAGGAGGGGGCGGCCTACGAGCAGTACTTC	CSANPQEGAAYEQYF
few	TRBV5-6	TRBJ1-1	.	TGTGCCAGCAGCTTGTTGCGCACTGAAGCTTTCTTT	CASSLLRTEAFF
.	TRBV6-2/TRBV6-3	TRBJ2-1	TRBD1	TGTGCCAGCAGTTACTCGTCCGGGACAGGTTTCTACAATGAGCAGTTCTTC	CASSYSSGTGFYNEQFF
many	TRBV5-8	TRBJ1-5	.	TGTGCCAGCAGCCTGACAGAGGTCGGCAATCAGCCCCAGCATTTT	CASSLTEVGNQPQHF
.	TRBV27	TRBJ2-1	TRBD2	TGTGCCAGCAGTTTATCGGGGGGGAGGGGCCCCTACAATGAGCAGTTCTTC	CASSLSGGRGPYNEQFF
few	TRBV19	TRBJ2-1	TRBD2	TGTGCCAGTAGTATAAGTCTAGCGGACCTCAATGAGCAGTTCTTC	CASSISLADLNEQFF
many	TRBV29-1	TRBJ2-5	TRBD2	TGCAGCGTTCCGTGGGGCGGGGGGCAAGAGACCCAGTACTTC	CSVPWGGGQETQYF
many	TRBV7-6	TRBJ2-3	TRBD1	TGTGCCAGCAGCTTAGCGGCAGGGGGCAATACGCAGTATTTT	CASSLAAGGNTQYF
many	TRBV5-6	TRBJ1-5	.	TGTGCCAGCAGCTTTTCGGGGGGAGGACAGCCCCAGCATTTT	CASSFSGGGQPQHF